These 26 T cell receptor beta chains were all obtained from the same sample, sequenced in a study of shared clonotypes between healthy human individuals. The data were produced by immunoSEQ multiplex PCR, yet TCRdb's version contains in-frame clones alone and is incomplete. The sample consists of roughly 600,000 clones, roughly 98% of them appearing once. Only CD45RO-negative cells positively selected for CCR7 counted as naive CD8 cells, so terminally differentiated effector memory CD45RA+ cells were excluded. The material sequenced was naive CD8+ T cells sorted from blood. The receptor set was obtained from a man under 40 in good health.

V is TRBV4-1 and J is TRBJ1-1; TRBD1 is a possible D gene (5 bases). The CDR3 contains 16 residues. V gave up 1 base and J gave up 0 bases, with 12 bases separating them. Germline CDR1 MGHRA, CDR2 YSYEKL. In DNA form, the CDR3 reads TGCGCCAGCAGCCAAGTGTGGGGGAAAGTGAACACTGAAGCTTTCTTT. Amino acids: CASSQVWGKVNTEAFF.

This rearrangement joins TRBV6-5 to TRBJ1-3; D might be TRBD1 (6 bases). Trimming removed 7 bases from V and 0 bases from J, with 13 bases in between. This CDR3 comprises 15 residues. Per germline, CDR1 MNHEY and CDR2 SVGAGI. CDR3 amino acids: CASIKRGGSGNTIYF. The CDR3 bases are TGTGCCAGCATTAAAAGGGGGGGCTCTGGAAACACCATATATTTT.

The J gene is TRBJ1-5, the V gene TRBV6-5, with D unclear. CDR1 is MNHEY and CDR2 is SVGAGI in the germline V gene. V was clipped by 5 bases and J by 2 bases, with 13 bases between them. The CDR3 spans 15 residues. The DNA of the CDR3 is TGTGCCAGCAGTCCGACCCGGTCAGGCAATCAGCCCCAGCATTTT. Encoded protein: CASSPTRSGNQPQHF.

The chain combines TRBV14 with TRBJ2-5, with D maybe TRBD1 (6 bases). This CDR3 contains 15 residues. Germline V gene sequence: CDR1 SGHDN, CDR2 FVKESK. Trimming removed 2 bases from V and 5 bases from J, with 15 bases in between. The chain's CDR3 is CASSQYGTRGETQYF. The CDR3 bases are TGTGCCAGCAGCCAATACGGGACACGGGGCGAGACCCAGTACTTC.

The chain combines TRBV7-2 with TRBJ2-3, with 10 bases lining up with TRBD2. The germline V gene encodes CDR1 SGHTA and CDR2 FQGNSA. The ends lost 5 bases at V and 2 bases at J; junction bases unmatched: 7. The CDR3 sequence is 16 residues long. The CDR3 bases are TGTGCCAGCAGCCACCTAGCGGGAGCGTACACAGATACGCAGTATTTT. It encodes CASSHLAGAYTDTQYF.

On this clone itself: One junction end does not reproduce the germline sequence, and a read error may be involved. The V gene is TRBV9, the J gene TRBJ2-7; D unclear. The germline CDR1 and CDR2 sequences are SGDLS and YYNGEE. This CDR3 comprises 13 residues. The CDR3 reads CASSVEGSSEQYF. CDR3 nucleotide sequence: TGTGCCAGCAGCGTAGAGGGCTCCTCCGAGCAGTACTTC. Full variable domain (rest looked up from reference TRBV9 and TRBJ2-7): DSGVTQTPKHLITATGQRVTLRCSPRSGDLSVYWYQQSLDQGLQFLIQYYNGEERAKGNILERFSAQQFPDLHSELNLSSLELGDSALYFCASSVEGSSEQYFGPGTRLTVT.

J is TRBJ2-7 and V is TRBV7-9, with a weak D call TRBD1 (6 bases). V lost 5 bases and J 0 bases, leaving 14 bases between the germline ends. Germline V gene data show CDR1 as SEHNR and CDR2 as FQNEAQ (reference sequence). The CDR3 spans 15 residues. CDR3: CASSAPGHSSYEQYF. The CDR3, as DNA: TGTGCCAGCAGCGCGCCGGGACATAGCTCCTACGAGCAGTACTTC.

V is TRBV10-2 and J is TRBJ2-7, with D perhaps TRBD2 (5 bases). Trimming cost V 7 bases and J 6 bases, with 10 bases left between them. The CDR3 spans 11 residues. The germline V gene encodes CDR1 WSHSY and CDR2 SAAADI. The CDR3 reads CASMLAGEQYF. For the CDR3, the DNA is TGCGCCAGCATGTTGGCGGGCGAGCAGTACTTC.

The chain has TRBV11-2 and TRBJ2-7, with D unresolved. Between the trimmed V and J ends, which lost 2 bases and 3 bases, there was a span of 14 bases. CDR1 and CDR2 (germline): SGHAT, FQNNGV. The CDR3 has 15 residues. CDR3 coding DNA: TGTGCCAGCAGCTTATACAGCCGGTTTAGCTACGAGCAGTACTTC. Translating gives CASSLYSRFSYEQYF. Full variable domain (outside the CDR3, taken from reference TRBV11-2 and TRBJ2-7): EAGVAQSPRYKIIEKRQSVAFWCNPISGHATLYWYQQILGQGPKLLIQFQNNGVVDDSQLPKDRFSAERLKGVDSTLKIQPAKLEDSAVYLCASSLYSRFSYEQYFGPGTRLTVT.

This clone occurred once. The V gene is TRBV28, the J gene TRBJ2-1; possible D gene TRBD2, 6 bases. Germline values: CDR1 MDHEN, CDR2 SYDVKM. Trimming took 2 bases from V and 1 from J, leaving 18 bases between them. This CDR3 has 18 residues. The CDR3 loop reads CASSLPSLGGISYNEQFF. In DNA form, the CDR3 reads TGTGCCAGCAGTTTACCGTCTCTGGGCGGGATATCCTACAATGAGCAGTTCTTC.

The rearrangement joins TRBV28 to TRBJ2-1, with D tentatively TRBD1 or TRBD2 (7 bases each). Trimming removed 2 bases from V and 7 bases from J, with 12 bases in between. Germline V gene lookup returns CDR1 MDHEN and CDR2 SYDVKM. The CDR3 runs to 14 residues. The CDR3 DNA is TGTGCCAGCAGTTTAGGCGGGGGACAGAATGAGCAGTTCTTC. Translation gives CASSLGGGQNEQFF.

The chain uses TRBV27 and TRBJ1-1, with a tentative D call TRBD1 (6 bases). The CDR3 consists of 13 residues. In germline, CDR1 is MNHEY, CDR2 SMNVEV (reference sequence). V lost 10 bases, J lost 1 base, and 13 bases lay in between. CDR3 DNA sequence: TGTGCCACGGGAACAGGGAGGAACACTGAAGCTTTCTTT. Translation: CATGTGRNTEAFF.

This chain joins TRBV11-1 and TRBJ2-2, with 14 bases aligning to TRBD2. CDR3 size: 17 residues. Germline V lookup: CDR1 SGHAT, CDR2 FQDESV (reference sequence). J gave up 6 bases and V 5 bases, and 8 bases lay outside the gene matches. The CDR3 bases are TGTGCCAGCAGCGCGGGACTAGCGGGAGAATTCGCCGGGGAGCTGTTTTTT. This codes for CASSAGLAGEFAGELFF.

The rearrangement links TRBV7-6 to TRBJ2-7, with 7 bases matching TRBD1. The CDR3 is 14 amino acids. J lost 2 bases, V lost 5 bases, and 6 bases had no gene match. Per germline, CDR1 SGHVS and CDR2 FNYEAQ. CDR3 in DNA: TGTGCCAGCAGCCCTGGGACAGAGACCTACGAGCAGTACTTC. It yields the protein CASSPGTETYEQYF. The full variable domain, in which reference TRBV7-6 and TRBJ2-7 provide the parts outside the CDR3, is GAGVSQSPRYKVTKRGQDVALRCDPISGHVSLYWYRQALGQGPEFLTYFNYEAQQDKSGLPNDRFSAERPEGSISTLTIQRTEQRDSAMYRCASSPGTETYEQYFGPGTRLTVT.

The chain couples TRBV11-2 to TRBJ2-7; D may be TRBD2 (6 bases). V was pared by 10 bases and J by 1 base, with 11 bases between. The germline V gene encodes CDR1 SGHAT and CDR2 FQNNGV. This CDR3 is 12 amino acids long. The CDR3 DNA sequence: TGTGCCACCATGGGACTGTCCTACGAGCAGTACTTC. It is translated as CATMGLSYEQYF.

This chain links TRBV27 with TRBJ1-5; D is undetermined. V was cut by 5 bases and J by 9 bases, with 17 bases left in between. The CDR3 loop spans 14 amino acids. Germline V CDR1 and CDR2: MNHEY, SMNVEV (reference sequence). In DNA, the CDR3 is TGTGCCAGCAGTCCAGGACTGGGAGTGGGGCCCCAGCATTTT. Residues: CASSPGLGVGPQHF.

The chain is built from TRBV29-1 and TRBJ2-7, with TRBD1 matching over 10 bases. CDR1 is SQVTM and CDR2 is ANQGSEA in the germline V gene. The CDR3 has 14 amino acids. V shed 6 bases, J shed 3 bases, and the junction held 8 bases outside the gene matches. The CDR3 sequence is CSVCIGDRGYEQYF. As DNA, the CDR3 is TGCAGCGTCTGTATTGGGGACAGGGGCTACGAGCAGTACTTC.

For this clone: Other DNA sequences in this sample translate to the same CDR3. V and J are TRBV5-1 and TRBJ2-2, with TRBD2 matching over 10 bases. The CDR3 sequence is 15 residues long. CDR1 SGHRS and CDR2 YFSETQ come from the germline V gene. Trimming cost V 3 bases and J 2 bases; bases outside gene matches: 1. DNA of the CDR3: TGCGCCAGCAGCTGGACTAGCGGTAACACCGGGGAGCTGTTTTTT. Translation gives CASSWTSGNTGELFF.

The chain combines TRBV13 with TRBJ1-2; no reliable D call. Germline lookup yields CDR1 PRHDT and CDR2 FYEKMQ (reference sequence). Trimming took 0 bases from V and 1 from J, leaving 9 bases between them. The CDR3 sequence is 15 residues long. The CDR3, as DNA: TGTGCCAGCAGCTTAGGGTCAGCTAGTAACTATGGCTACACCTTC. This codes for CASSLGSASNYGYTF.

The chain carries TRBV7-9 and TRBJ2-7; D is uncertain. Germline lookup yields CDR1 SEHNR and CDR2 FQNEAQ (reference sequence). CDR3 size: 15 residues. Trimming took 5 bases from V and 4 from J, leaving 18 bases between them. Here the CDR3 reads CASSPPTPPGYEQYF. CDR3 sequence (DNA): TGTGCCAGCAGCCCTCCTACCCCCCCAGGTTACGAGCAGTACTTC.

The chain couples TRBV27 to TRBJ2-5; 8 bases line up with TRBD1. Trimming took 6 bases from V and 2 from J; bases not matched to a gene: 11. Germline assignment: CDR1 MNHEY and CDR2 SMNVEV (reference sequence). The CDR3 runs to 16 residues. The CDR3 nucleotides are TGTGCCAGCAGAGGACGCACGGGACAGGCACAAGAGACCCAGTACTTC. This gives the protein CASRGRTGQAQETQYF.

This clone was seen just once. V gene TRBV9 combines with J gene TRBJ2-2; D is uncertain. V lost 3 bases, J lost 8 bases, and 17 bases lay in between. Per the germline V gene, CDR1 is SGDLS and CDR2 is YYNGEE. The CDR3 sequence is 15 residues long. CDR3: CASSALGEVGGELFF. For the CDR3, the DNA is TGTGCCAGCAGCGCACTTGGAGAAGTCGGGGGGGAGCTGTTTTTT.

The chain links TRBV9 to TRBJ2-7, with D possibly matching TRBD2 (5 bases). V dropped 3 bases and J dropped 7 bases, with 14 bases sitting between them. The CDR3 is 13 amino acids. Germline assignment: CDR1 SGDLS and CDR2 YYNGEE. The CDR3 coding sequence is TGTGCCAGCAGCGCGACGGCTCCGGGGGAGCAGTACTTC. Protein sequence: CASSATAPGEQYF.

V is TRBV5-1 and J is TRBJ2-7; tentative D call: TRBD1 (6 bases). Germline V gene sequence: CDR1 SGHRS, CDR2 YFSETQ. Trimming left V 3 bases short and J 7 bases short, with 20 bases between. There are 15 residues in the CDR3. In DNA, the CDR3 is TGCGCCAGCAGCTCCCCCCCCCACAGGGCTGGTGAGCAGTACTTC. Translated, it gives CASSSPPHRAGEQYF.

This CDR3 is CASSPGVRGLYNEQFF. As DNA, the CDR3 is TGTGCCAGCAGTCCCGGGGTGCGGGGACTATACAATGAGCAGTTCTTC. The gene calls are TRBV28 and TRBJ2-1; the match to TRBD2 covers 7 bases. This CDR3 region has 16 residues. Germline V gives CDR1 MDHEN, CDR2 SYDVKM. The J segment lost 4 bases and the V segment lost 5 bases, leaving 11 bases of the junction unmatched. The full variable domain, completed using reference TRBV28 and TRBJ2-1, is DVKVTQSSRYLVKRTGEKVFLECVQDMDHENMFWYRQDPGLGLRLIYFSYDVKMKEKGDIPEGYSVSREKKERFSLILESASTNQTSMYLCASSPGVRGLYNEQFFGPGTRLTVL.

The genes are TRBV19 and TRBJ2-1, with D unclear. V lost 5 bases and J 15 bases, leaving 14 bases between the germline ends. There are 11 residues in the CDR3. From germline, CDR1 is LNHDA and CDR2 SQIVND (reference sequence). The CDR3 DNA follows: TGTGCCAGTAGTTCGGCCCTTGAGGCGTTCTTC. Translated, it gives CASSSALEAFF.